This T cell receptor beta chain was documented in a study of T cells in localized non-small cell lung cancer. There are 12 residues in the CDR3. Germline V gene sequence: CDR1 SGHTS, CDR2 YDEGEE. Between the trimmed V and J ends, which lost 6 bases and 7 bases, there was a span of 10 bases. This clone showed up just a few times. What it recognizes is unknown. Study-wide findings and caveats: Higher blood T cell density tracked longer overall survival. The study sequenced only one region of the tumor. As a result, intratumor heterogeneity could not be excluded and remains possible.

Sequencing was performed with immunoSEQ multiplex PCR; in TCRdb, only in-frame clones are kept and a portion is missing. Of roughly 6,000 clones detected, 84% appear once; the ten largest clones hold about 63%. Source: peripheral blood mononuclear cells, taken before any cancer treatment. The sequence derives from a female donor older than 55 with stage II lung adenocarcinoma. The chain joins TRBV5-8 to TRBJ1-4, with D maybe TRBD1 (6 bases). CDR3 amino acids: CASNRDPEKLFF. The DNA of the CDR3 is TGTGCCAGCAACAGGGACCCTGAAAAACTGTTTTTT.